This T cell receptor beta chain was captured by sequencing in a study of blood T cells in healthy people across ages. General study results and limits: Investigators viewed diversity estimates from one million T cells as underestimates, the study reported. In long-lived donors, naive CD4+ cell counts and diversity exceeded those of aged donors.

Next came a second PCR, run for about 6 to 12 cycles, which used a sample-barcoded 5' primer along with a J-beta primer mix. TCRdb re-called the 5' RACE reads through MiXCR, storing one row per CDR3 protein. The sample comprises over 1,200,000 distinct CDR3 sequences, approximately 59% of which are singletons, and over 6.5% rests with the top ten. The CDR3 runs to 13 residues. Germline V CDR1 and CDR2: LGHNA, YSLEER. After removal of 8 bases from V and 3 bases from J, the junction contained 6 bases not matched to a gene. About this clonotype: Its antigen is not identified.

Investigators took 8 to 10 milliliters of peripheral blood from every donor. Source material: blood. The chain recombines TRBV4-3 with TRBJ2-5; 7 bases match TRBD1. The sequence came from a man between 18 and 29 years old in good health. CDR3 bases: TGCGCCAGCGGCTTCGACAGGGAAGAGACCCAGTACTTC. It yields the protein CASGFDREETQYF.